This TCR beta chain was found in a study of T-cell reconstitution after alpha-beta-depleted transplantation in children (dated by TCRdb to the mid-2010s). In terms of the full investigation: Using TCR repertoire profiling, the study followed T-cell immune reconstitution in a quantitative way in children after TCRalphabeta/CD19-depleted allogeneic hematopoietic cell transplantation. Overall study outcomes, separate from this receptor: In some patients, the high TCRbeta diversity seen at day 60 was put down to recipient T cells and intrathymic progenitors that had survived conditioning. The apparently early recovery of alphabetaT-cell counts about two months after transplant reportedly depended on only several hundred rapidly expanded clones that came from non-depleted graft cells. Hyperexpanded clone frequencies declined over subsequent months; after one year, T-cell counts and TCRbeta diversity were mostly attributed to newly produced T cells.

This clonotype turned up a few times. There is no known antigen for this receptor. Base qualities are not recorded, but no much larger clone differs from it by a single base. Libraries were constructed by PCR. TCRdb shows the sequencer as Illumina HiSeq 2500. TCR libraries were prepared with molecular barcoding, using unique molecular identifiers to normalize TCRbeta repertoire quantification. TCRdb reanalyzed the raw reads on its own, using fastp at Q25 for trimming and MiXCR for clone calling, and kept in-frame beta chains. Here each entry gathers all rows of one CDR3 protein and keeps the most common genes and DNA. In this sample the table shows 700,000 to 950,000 distinct CDR3 sequences, around 15% of which occur a single time. 5% of the sample goes to the ten largest clones. The CDR3, from cysteine to phenylalanine, totals 15 residues. Only the CDR3 part of the read is kept: 45 bases, read in frame from the first base. V is clipped by 1 base and J by 5 bases, and the sequence between their germline boundaries is 12 bases long. CDR1 and CDR2, per the germline V gene, are SNHLY and FYNNEI.

Taken with the paper, the label for treatment or condition translates to: allogeneic hematopoietic cell transplantation with graft depleted of TCRalphabeta T cells and CD19 B cells. Transplant recipients were children who received TCRalphabeta/CD19-depleted allogeneic hematopoietic cell grafts. The TCR sequence derives from a male patient under 18 who had a stem cell transplant for acute lymphoblastic leukemia, so the T cells may come from the graft donor. The receptor chain draws on TRBV2 and TRBJ2-1; TRBD2 might be the D gene, on 5 matching bases. The sample was PBMCs, mostly from graft donor cells, taken 360 days after TCRalphabeta/CD19-depleted stem cell transplant. The DNA sequence is given as TGTGCCAGCAGTGAAGGAGGGATTGGGCACAATGAGCAGTTCTTC. This translates into CASSEGGIGHNEQFF.